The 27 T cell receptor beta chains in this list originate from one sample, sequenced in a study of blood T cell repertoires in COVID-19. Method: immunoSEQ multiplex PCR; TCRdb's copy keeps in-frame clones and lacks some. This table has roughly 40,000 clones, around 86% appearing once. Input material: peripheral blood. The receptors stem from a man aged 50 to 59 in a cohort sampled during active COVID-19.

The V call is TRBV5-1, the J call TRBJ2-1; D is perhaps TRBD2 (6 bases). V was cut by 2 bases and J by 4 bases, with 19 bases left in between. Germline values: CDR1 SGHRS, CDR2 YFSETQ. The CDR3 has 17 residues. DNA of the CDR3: TGCGCCAGCAGCTTCCCCCCGGGCAGCGGGCCTTACAATGAGCAGTTCTTC. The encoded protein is CASSFPPGSGPYNEQFF.

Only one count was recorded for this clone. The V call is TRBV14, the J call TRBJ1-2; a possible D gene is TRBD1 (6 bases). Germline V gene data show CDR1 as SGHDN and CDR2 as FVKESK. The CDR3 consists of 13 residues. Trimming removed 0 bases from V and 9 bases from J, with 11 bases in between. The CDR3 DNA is TGTGCCAGCAGCCAAGATCTTGGGGGCCGCTACACCTTC. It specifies CASSQDLGGRYTF.

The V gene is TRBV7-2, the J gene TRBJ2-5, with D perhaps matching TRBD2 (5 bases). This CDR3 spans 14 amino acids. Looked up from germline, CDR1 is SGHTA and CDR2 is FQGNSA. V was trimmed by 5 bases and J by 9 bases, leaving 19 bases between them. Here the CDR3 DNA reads TGTGCCAGCAGCCGGGCCCTTGTGGAAGCGGCCCAGTACTTC. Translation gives CASSRALVEAAQYF. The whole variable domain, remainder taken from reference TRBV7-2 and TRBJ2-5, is GAGVSQSPSNKVTEKGKDVELRCDPISGHTALYWYRQSLGQGLEFLIYFQGNSAPDKSGLPSDRFSAERTGGSVSTLTIQRTQQEDSAVYLCASSRALVEAAQYFGPGTRLLVL.

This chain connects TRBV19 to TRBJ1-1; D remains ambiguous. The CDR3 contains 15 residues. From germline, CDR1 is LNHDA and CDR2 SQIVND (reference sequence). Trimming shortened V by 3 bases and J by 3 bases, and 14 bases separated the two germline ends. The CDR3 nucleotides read TGTGCCAGTAGTATTCTGAGCGACGGGGACACTGAAGCTTTCTTT. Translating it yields CASSILSDGDTEAFF.

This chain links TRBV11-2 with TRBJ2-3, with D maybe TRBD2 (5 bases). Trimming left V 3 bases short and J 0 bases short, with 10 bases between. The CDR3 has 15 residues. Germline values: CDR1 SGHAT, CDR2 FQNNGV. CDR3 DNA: TGTGCCAGCAGCTTGAGCGGAGCTAGCACAGATACGCAGTATTTT. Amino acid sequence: CASSLSGASTDTQYF.

The CDR3 here is CSVLVDGTGGYTF. The CDR3 DNA reads as TGCAGCGTATTGGTTGACGGCACAGGAGGCTACACCTTC. The chain links TRBV29-1 to TRBJ1-2, with D maybe TRBD1 (5 bases). This CDR3 is 13 amino acids long. CDR1 is SQVTM, CDR2 ANQGSEA, per germline. Deletions cut 6 bases from V and 8 bases from J, with 19 bases between.

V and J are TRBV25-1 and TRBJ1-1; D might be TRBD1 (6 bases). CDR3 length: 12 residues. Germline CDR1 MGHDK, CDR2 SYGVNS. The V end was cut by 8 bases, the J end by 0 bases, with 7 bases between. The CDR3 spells CASGQLNTEAFF. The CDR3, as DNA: TGTGCCAGCGGACAGTTGAACACTGAAGCTTTCTTT.

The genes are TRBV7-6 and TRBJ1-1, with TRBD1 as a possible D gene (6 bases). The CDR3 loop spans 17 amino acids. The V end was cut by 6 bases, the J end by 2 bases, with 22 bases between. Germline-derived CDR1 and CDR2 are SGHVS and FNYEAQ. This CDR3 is CASRKKYFGQRNTEAFF. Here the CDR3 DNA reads TGTGCCAGCAGGAAAAAGTATTTCGGACAGCGAAACACTGAAGCTTTCTTT.

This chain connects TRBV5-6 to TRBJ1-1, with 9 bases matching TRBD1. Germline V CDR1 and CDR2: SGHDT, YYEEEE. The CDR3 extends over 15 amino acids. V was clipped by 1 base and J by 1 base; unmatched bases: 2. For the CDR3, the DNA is TGTGCCAGCAGCTTGTGGGGACAGGGGAACACTGAAGCTTTCTTT. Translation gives CASSLWGQGNTEAFF.

CDR3 protein: CASSLGGTVTYEQYF. The DNA for the CDR3 is TGTGCCAGCAGCTTAGGGGGGACTGTGACCTACGAGCAGTACTTC. The genes are TRBV13 and TRBJ2-7; the D gene is possibly TRBD2 (6 bases). Germline assignment: CDR1 PRHDT and CDR2 FYEKMQ (reference sequence). The V and J ends lost 0 bases and 2 bases respectively, with 11 bases between them. The CDR3 has 15 amino acids.

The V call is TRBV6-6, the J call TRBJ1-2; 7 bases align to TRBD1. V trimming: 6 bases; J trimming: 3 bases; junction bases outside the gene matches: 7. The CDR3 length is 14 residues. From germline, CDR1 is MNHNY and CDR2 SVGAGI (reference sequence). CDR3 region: CASSRDSKDYGYTF. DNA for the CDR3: TGTGCCAGCAGCCGGGACAGTAAAGACTATGGCTACACCTTC.

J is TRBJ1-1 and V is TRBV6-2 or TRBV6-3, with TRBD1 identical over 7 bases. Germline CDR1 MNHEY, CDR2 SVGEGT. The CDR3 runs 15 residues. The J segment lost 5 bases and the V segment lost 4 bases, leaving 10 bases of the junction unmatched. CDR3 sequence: CASSLTRQGWTEAFF. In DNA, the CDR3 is TGTGCCAGCAGTTTAACTAGACAGGGATGGACTGAAGCTTTCTTT.

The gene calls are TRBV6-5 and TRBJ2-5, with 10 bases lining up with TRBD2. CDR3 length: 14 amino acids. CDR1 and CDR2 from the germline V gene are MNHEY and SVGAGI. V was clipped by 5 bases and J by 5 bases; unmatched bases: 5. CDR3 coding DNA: TGTGCCAGCAGTACCGGGACTAGCGATGAGACCCAGTACTTC. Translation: CASSTGTSDETQYF.

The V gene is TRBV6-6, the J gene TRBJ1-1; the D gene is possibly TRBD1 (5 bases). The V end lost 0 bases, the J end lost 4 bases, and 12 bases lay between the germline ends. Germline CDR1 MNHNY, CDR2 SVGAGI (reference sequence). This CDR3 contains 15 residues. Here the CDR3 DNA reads TGTGCCAGCAGTTACTCGGGGCGTTTGGCCACTGAAGCTTTCTTT. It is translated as CASSYSGRLATEAFF.

The CDR3 region is CASSPGTSGAYNEQFF. The CDR3 DNA reads TGTGCCAGCAGCCCGGGCACTAGCGGGGCCTACAATGAGCAGTTCTTC. This rearrangement joins TRBV9 to TRBJ2-1, with 10 nucleotides matching TRBD2. With 4 bases clipped from V and 2 bases from J, the junction kept 6 bases outside the gene matches. Germline CDR1 is SGDLS and CDR2 is YYNGEE. This CDR3 is built from 16 residues.

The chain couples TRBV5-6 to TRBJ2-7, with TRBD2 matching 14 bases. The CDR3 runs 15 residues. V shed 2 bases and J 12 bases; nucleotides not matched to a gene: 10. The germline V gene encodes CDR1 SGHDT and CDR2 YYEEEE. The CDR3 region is CASSFGTSGGLSGYF. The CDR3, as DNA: TGTGCCAGCAGCTTCGGGACTAGCGGGGGTCTCTCGGGGTACTTC.

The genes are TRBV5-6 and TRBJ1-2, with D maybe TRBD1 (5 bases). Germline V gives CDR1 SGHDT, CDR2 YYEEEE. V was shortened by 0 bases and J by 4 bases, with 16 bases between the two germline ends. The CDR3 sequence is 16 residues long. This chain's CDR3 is CASSLAGEGTVYGYTF. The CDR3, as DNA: TGTGCCAGCAGCTTGGCCGGGGAGGGGACGGTCTATGGCTACACCTTC.

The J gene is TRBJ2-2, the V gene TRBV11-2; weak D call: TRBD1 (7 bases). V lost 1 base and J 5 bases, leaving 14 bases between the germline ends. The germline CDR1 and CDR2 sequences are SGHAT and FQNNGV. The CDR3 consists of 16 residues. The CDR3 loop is CASSLGRAGGTGELFF. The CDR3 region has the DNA TGTGCCAGCAGCTTAGGACGGGCAGGGGGGACCGGGGAGCTGTTTTTT.

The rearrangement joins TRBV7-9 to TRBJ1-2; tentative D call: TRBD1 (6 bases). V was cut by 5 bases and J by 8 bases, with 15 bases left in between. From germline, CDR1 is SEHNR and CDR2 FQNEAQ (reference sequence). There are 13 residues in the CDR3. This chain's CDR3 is CASSGDRSEGYTF. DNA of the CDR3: TGTGCCAGCAGCGGCGACAGGTCGGAGGGCTACACCTTC. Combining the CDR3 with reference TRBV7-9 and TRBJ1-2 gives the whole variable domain DTGVSQNPRHKITKRGQNVTFRCDPISEHNRLYWYRQTLGQGPEFLTYFQNEAQLEKSRLLSDRFSAERPKGSFSTLEIQRTEQGDSAMYLCASSGDRSEGYTFGSGTRLTVV.

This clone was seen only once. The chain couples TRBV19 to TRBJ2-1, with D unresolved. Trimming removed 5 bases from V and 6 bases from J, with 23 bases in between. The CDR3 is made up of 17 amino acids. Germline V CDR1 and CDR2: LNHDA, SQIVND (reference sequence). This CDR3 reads CASSHIRYGSSANEQFF. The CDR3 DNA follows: TGTGCCAGTAGTCACATCAGGTACGGTTCGAGTGCCAATGAGCAGTTCTTC.

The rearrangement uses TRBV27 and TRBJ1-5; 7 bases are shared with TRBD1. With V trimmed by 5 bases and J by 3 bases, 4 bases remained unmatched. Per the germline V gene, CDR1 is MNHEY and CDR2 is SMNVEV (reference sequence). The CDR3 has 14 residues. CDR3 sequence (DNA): TGTGCCAGCAGTAGACAGGGTTACAATCAGCCCCAGCATTTT. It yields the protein CASSRQGYNQPQHF.

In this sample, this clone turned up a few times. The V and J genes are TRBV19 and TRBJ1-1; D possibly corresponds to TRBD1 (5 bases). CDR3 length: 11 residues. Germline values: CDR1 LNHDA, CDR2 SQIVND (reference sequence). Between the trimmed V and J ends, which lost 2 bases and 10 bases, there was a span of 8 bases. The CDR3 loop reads CASSIRTRAFF. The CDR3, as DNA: TGTGCCAGTAGTATACGGACAAGAGCTTTCTTT.

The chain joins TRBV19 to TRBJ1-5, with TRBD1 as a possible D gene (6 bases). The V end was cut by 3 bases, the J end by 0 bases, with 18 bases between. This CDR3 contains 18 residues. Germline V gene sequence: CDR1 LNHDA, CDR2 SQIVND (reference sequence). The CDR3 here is CASSISLGQSYSNQPQHF. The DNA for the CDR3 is TGTGCCAGTAGTATTAGTCTCGGACAGAGTTATAGCAATCAGCCCCAGCATTTT.

The CDR3: CASSYYRGRELFF. The CDR3 DNA reads as TGTGCCAGCAGTTACTACAGGGGGCGGGAGCTGTTTTTT. The chain couples TRBV6-5 to TRBJ2-2; TRBD1 matches 9 bases. The V gene's germline CDR1 is MNHEY and CDR2 SVGAGI. The junction had 0 bases not matched to a gene; V was cut back by 1 base and J by 9 bases. The CDR3 is made up of 13 amino acids.

CDR3 coding DNA: TGTGCCAGCAGGTGGACAGGGGCTAATGAAAAACTGTTTTTT. Translation gives CASRWTGANEKLFF. The chain joins TRBV6-6 to TRBJ1-4; 9 bases agree with TRBD1. This CDR3 has 14 amino acids. Trimming removed 6 bases from V and 3 bases from J; junction bases left unmatched: 2. Germline V CDR1 and CDR2: MNHNY, SVGAGI (reference sequence).

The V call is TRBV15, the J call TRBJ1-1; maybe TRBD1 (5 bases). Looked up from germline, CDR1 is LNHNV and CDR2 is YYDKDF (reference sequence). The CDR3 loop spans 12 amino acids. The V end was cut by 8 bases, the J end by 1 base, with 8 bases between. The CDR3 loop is CATCQGNTEAFF. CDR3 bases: TGTGCCACCTGTCAGGGGAACACTGAAGCTTTCTTT.

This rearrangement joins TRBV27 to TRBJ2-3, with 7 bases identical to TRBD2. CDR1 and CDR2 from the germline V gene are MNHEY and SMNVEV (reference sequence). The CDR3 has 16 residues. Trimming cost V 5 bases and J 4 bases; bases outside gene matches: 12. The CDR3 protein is CASSPFAGGLADTQYF. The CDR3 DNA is TGTGCCAGCAGTCCCTTCGCCGGGGGGTTGGCAGATACGCAGTATTTT.